A selection of T cell receptor beta chains follows, all from one sample in a study of T cell responses to AZD1222 COVID-19 vaccine. Clones were sequenced by immunoSEQ multiplex PCR, and TCRdb holds only the in-frame ones, with some missing. The sample shows about 100,000 clones, about 90% of them seen only once. Sequenced here: peripheral blood, sampled on day 0 of AZD1222 vaccination. The receptors shown here come from an adult in good health. CDR3s include the opening cysteine and the closing phenylalanine or tryptophan. Fields, in order: clone size, V gene, D gene, J gene, CDR3 DNA, CDR3 protein. A D gene is named only where the DNA matches it firmly. Clone size is stated in some rows and not others, as once, few, many or a class when expanded.

-	TRBV5-1	-	TRBJ2-1	TGCGCCAGCAGCGTGAGTACGGGAGCCCGCTCCTACAATGAGCAGTTCTTC	CASSVSTGARSYNEQFF
-	TRBV12-5	TRBD1	TRBJ2-3	TGTGCTAGTGGGGGACAGGGTGGAACGCAGTATTTT	CASGGQGGTQYF
-	TRBV6-1	-	TRBJ2-5	TGTGCCAGCAGTGAATTGAACCAAGAGACCCAGTACTTC	CASSELNQETQYF
-	TRBV19	TRBD1	TRBJ1-2	TGTGCCAGTAGTATAACGAGGACAGGGGACTATGGCTACACCTTC	CASSITRTGDYGYTF
-	TRBV18	-	TRBJ1-1	TGTGCCAGCGTAACAGCCACTGAAGCTTTCTTT	CASVTATEAFF
-	TRBV28	TRBD1	TRBJ1-2	TGTGCCAGCATCAAGACAGGGAGAGTTGGCTACACCTTC	CASIKTGRVGYTF
-	TRBV19	-	TRBJ1-5	TGTGCCAGTAGTCTCCAGGCCCTCAATCAGCCCCAGCATTTT	CASSLQALNQPQHF
-	TRBV29-1	TRBD1	TRBJ2-7	TGCAGCGTGTGGGACAGGGACTCCTACGAGCAGTACTTC	CSVWDRDSYEQYF
-	TRBV19	-	TRBJ1-1	TGTGCCAGTACCCGAGGCGTCAGGGACACTGAAGCTTTCTTT	CASTRGVRDTEAFF
-	TRBV27	TRBD2	TRBJ2-3	TGTGCCAGCAGCTCGCTACTAGCGGGAGAGGGGGATACGCAGTATTTT	CASSSLLAGEGDTQYF
-	TRBV5-4	-	TRBJ2-3	TGTGCCAGCAGTTTGGGAGGCGGCACAGATACGCAGTATTTT	CASSLGGGTDTQYF
once	TRBV7-8	TRBD2	TRBJ2-4	TGTGCCAGCAGCTTAGAGGTGGCGGGAGGGCGGAACATTCAGTACTTC	CASSLEVAGGRNIQYF
-	TRBV5-4	-	TRBJ2-1	TGTGCCAGCAGCTTATCGGGCTCCTCCTACAATGAGCAGTTCTTC	CASSLSGSSYNEQFF
-	TRBV5-8	-	TRBJ1-4	TGTGCCAGCAGCTTGCCCCTCGTGAGGGGTGTGGGTGAAAAACTGTTTTTT	CASSLPLVRGVGEKLFF
-	TRBV28	-	TRBJ1-6	TGTGCCAGCAGTTTGAGGGGGGAAAATTCACCCCTCCACTTT	CASSLRGENSPLHF
-	TRBV9	-	TRBJ2-7	TGTGCCAGCAGCGTAGTGGGGGCCTCCTACGAGCAGTACTTC	CASSVVGASYEQYF
once	TRBV18	-	TRBJ1-4	TGTGCCAGCTCACCAGGGGGCTTGAATGAAAAACTGTTTTTT	CASSPGGLNEKLFF
-	TRBV6-5	-	TRBJ1-1	TGTGCCAGCAGCGCCTGGGGGGTAACTGAAGCTTTCTTT	CASSAWGVTEAFF
once	TRBV3-1/TRBV3-2	-	TRBJ2-5	TGTGCCAGCAGCCGCCTGAGGAGCCAGTACTTC	CASSRLRSQYF
-	TRBV28	-	TRBJ2-3	TGTGCCAGCAGTTTGAACTATCCCCTCACAGATACGCAGTATTTT	CASSLNYPLTDTQYF
-	TRBV9	TRBD2	TRBJ2-3	TGTGCCAGCAGCCCCCGGACTAGCGGGAGCACAGATACGCAGTATTTT	CASSPRTSGSTDTQYF
-	TRBV27	-	TRBJ2-7	TGTGCCAGCAGTCCGCAGGGTGGGGAGCAGTACTTC	CASSPQGGEQYF
-	TRBV9	TRBD1	TRBJ1-3	TGTGCCAGCTCGGGACAGGGGGCAATTAGGGGTGGAAACACCATATATTTT	CASSGQGAIRGGNTIYF
-	TRBV28	-	TRBJ2-7	TGTGCCAGCAGTTCTAATACACCGAGCTCCTACGAGCAGTACTTC	CASSSNTPSSYEQYF
-	TRBV29-1	-	TRBJ1-1	TGCAGCGCGTCAGGTGGGACGAACACTGAAGCTTTCTTT	CSASGGTNTEAFF
-	TRBV7-9	-	TRBJ1-6	TGTGCCAGCAGCCTGAGACCGGGGTGGCCCCTCCACTTT	CASSLRPGWPLHF
-	TRBV19	-	TRBJ1-5	TGTGCCAGTAGTATCGAAGGTCCCAATCAGCCCCAGCATTTT	CASSIEGPNQPQHF